The 16 T cell receptor beta chains below were found in one sample sequenced in a study of cytomegalovirus exposure and HLA in healthy donors. Clones were sequenced by immunoSEQ multiplex PCR, and TCRdb holds only the in-frame ones, with some missing. The sample lists more than 300,000 clones, approximately 90% seen once, with around 0.84% in the top ten. The material sequenced was PBMCs. Source of these receptors: a woman under 30 in good health and CMV-seronegative.

The chain links TRBV29-1 to TRBJ1-4; D is unresolved. Between the trimmed V and J ends, which lost 5 bases and 6 bases, there was a span of 10 bases. The CDR3 is 12 amino acids. Germline V gives CDR1 SQVTM, CDR2 ANQGSEA. The CDR3 DNA is TGCAGCGTTAGTTCAGGCGATGAAAAACTGTTTTTT. This sequence encodes CSVSSGDEKLFF.

The V and J genes are TRBV27 and TRBJ1-4; 8 nucleotides align to TRBD1. CDR1 is MNHEY, CDR2 SMNVEV, per germline (reference sequence). V lost 7 bases to trimming and J lost 8 bases; unmatched junction nucleotides: 6. This CDR3 has 13 residues. The CDR3 is CASMQGAGEKLFF. CDR3 bases: TGTGCCAGCATGCAGGGGGCAGGGGAAAAACTGTTTTTT.

The chain uses TRBV28 and TRBJ2-7; D not resolved. From germline, CDR1 is MDHEN and CDR2 SYDVKM. The CDR3 covers 12 residues. V shed 3 bases and J shed 3 bases, with 6 bases lying between them. The CDR3 reads CASSLSRYEQYF. CDR3 DNA sequence: TGTGCCAGCAGTTTGTCCCGCTACGAGCAGTACTTC.

The V and J genes are TRBV4-3 and TRBJ1-5, with D possibly being TRBD1 (5 bases). The CDR3 is 15 residues long. In germline, CDR1 is LGHNA, CDR2 YSLEER. V lost 0 bases and J lost 6, with 12 bases in between. The DNA for the CDR3 is TGCGCCAGCAGCCAAGACTTAGGGGCTTTTCAGCCCCAGCATTTT. Protein sequence: CASSQDLGAFQPQHF.

The genes are TRBV28 and TRBJ2-7; 9 bases line up with TRBD2. The ends lost 6 bases at V and 4 bases at J; junction bases unmatched: 10. The CDR3 covers 15 residues. Germline CDR1 MDHEN, CDR2 SYDVKM. The CDR3 DNA follows: TGTGCCAGCAGAGAGACCGGGACTAGCCAATACGAGCAGTACTTC. Translating it yields CASRETGTSQYEQYF.

This chain uses TRBV29-1 with TRBJ1-1; D gene unclear. This CDR3 is built from 14 residues. Per the germline V gene, CDR1 is SQVTM and CDR2 is ANQGSEA. V lost 5 bases, J lost 4 bases, and 17 bases lay in between. In DNA, the CDR3 is TGCAGCGTTCTGCGGAACAGTGGGAGCACTGAAGCTTTCTTT. Its protein is CSVLRNSGSTEAFF.

The chain combines TRBV29-1 with TRBJ2-1; 8 bases map to TRBD1. Germline V lookup: CDR1 SQVTM, CDR2 ANQGSEA. This CDR3 has 19 amino acids. Trimming cost V 7 bases and J 10 bases; bases outside gene matches: 30. CDR3 region: CSARGWSSEMGQAPLEQFF. In DNA, the CDR3 is TGCAGCGCCCGGGGTTGGTCCTCCGAAATGGGACAGGCCCCCCTCGAGCAGTTCTTC.

The V gene is TRBV4-1, the J gene TRBJ2-1; TRBD2 matches 8 bases. Germline assignment: CDR1 MGHRA and CDR2 YSYEKL. The CDR3 consists of 17 residues. V lost 0 bases, J lost 6 bases, and 10 bases stayed unmatched. CDR3 residues: CASSQDRAGGLGNEQFF. CDR3 in DNA: TGCGCCAGCAGCCAAGATAGGGCGGGAGGCCTCGGCAATGAGCAGTTCTTC.

V usage is TRBV30 and J usage is TRBJ2-3, with 7 bases aligning to TRBD2. CDR3 length equals 14 residues. V was clipped by 1 base and J by 3 bases; unmatched bases: 4. Germline V gene data show CDR1 as GTSNPN and CDR2 as SVGIG (reference sequence). The CDR3 reads CAWSAGGGTDTQYF. In DNA, the CDR3 is TGTGCCTGGAGTGCCGGGGGAGGGACAGATACGCAGTATTTT.

CDR3 amino acids: CASSQDIGTANTEAFF. The DNA of the CDR3 is TGCGCCAGCAGCCAAGATATCGGGACAGCTAACACTGAAGCTTTCTTT. The J gene is TRBJ1-1, the V gene TRBV4-3; 7 bases fit TRBD1. CDR1 and CDR2 from the germline V gene are LGHNA and YSLEER. This CDR3 contains 16 residues. Germline trimming cut 0 bases from V and 2 bases from J; bases unmatched to any gene: 6.

The chain is built from TRBV2 and TRBJ1-4; D is ambiguous. Per germline, CDR1 SNHLY and CDR2 FYNNEI. There are 15 residues in the CDR3. V was trimmed by 5 bases and J by 8 bases, leaving 18 bases between them. CDR3 nucleotides: TGTGCCAGCAGTTTTACCCGAAACAGCAAGGAAAAACTGTTTTTT. Protein sequence: CASSFTRNSKEKLFF.

This clone was counted only a few times. The chain combines TRBV18 with TRBJ1-5; 9 nucleotides match TRBD1. The CDR3 has 17 amino acids. Germline V gene data show CDR1 as KGHSH and CDR2 as LQKENI. Trimming at V came to 6 bases and at J to 1 base, leaving 10 bases not matched to a gene. The CDR3 here is CASSPGQGMRSNQPQHF. Here the CDR3 DNA reads TGTGCCAGCTCGCCGGGACAGGGCATGAGAAGCAATCAGCCCCAGCATTTT. The variable domain in full, completed from reference TRBV18 and TRBJ1-5, reads NAGVMQNPRHLVRRRGQEARLRCSPMKGHSHVYWYRQLPEEGLKFMVYLQKENIIDESGMPKERFSAEFPKEGPSILRIQQVVRGDSAAYFCASSPGQGMRSNQPQHFGDGTRLSIL.

The chain couples TRBV6-1 to TRBJ2-7, with TRBD1 matching 10 bases. Germline CDR1 reads MNHNS; CDR2 reads SASEGT. The CDR3 is made up of 15 amino acids. With V trimmed by 6 bases and J by 5 bases, 10 bases remained unmatched. The CDR3 nucleotides are TGTGCCAGCAGGTACCGGGGACAGGGGTTCAACGAGCAGTACTTC. It encodes CASRYRGQGFNEQYF.

This clone was recorded once. The V gene is TRBV5-8, the J gene TRBJ2-6, with a possible D match to TRBD1 (5 bases). V was clipped by 8 bases and J by 0 bases, with 9 bases between them. CDR1 and CDR2 (germline): SGHTS, YDEGEE. CDR3 length: 14 residues. CDR3 sequence (DNA): TGTGCCAGTCAGGGCCCCTCTGGGGCCAACGTCCTGACTTTC. It is translated as CASQGPSGANVLTF.

The chain is built from TRBV5-1 and TRBJ2-1, with 10 bases that match TRBD2. This CDR3 comprises 16 residues. J lost 10 bases, V lost 0 bases, and 10 bases had no gene match. The germline V gene has CDR1 SGHRS and CDR2 YFSETQ. The CDR3 DNA is TGCGCCAGCAGCTTGGTTGCTAGCGGGGGTCTCGGGGAGCAGTTCTTC. It is translated as CASSLVASGGLGEQFF.

This chain links TRBV6-5 with TRBJ2-4, with 8 nucleotides matching TRBD2. Trimming removed 4 bases from V and 6 bases from J; junction bases left unmatched: 5. CDR1 and CDR2 from the germline V gene are MNHEY and SVGAGI. The CDR3 contains 14 residues. CDR3 bases: TGTGCCAGCAGTTCTCTAGCGGGCGCAAACATTCAGTACTTC. Translating gives CASSSLAGANIQYF.